This T cell receptor beta chain was documented in a study of blood T cells in healthy people across ages. This clonotype was observed a handful of times. The CDR3 is 20 residues long. The V segment lost 1 base and the J segment 0 bases; nucleotides outside the gene matches: 12. Germline CDR1 DFQATT, CDR2 SNEGSKA (reference sequence). Together with a sample-barcoded 5' primer, a J-beta primer mix was included in a second PCR lasting about 7 to 11 cycles. Each CDR3 protein gets one entry after TCRdb re-called the 5' RACE reads with MiXCR. The sample has roughly 900,000 distinct CDR3 sequences, about 28% seen once.

The material sequenced was blood. The rearrangement links TRBV20-1 to TRBJ2-3, with TRBD2 identical over 14 bases. The clonotype was recovered from a woman older than 75 in good health. The CDR3 spells CSARALRTSGGWRSTDTQYF. CDR3 coding DNA: TGCAGTGCTAGAGCCCTCCGGACTAGCGGGGGGTGGAGGAGCACAGATACGCAGTATTTT.